Listed below are T cell receptor beta chains from one sample, sequenced in a study of shared clonotypes between healthy human individuals. Repertoires were generated with immunoSEQ multiplex PCR, while TCRdb's copy carries only in-frame clones and drops some. The sample has hundreds of thousands of clones; over 90% are singletons. The sequenced sample consisted of naive CD8+ T cells sorted from blood. These receptors were collected from a man under 40 in good health. CDR3s include the opening cysteine and the closing phenylalanine or tryptophan. Fields, in order: clone size, J gene, D gene, V gene, CDR3 length, CDR3 DNA, CDR3 protein. D genes are given only for firm matches. Some rows have no size entry. The others give once, few or many, or a class for an expanded clone.

clone_size: NA; j_call: TRBJ2-1; d_call: TRBD1; v_call: TRBV19; cdr3_length: 20; cdr3_nt: TGTGCCAGTAGTATAGGGTCGGCAGGGGGAAGCCCCGTCTCCTACAATGAGCAGTTCTTC; cdr3_aa: CASSIGSAGGSPVSYNEQFF
clone_size: NA; j_call: TRBJ1-1; d_call: NA; v_call: TRBV19; cdr3_length: 13; cdr3_nt: TGTGCCAGTAGTATTCTCAAGGGATCCGAAGCTTTCTTT; cdr3_aa: CASSILKGSEAFF
clone_size: NA; j_call: TRBJ1-2; d_call: TRBD1; v_call: TRBV11-2; cdr3_length: 17; cdr3_nt: TGTGCCAGCAACCCTAAACCCACAGGGGTAGCTAACTATGGCTACACCTTC; cdr3_aa: CASNPKPTGVANYGYTF
clone_size: once; j_call: TRBJ1-1; d_call: NA; v_call: TRBV5-1; cdr3_length: 15; cdr3_nt: TGCGCCAGCAGCTTGGAGGCGACACCGGGGACTGAAGCTTTCTTT; cdr3_aa: CASSLEATPGTEAFF
clone_size: NA; j_call: TRBJ2-5; d_call: NA; v_call: TRBV18; cdr3_length: 15; cdr3_nt: TGTGCCAGCTCACCACCGGTGAGGTCGCAAGAGACCCAGTACTTC; cdr3_aa: CASSPPVRSQETQYF
clone_size: NA; j_call: TRBJ1-1; d_call: NA; v_call: TRBV7-9; cdr3_length: 13; cdr3_nt: TGTGCCAGCAGCTCTGGGATGGACACTGAAGCTTTCTTT; cdr3_aa: CASSSGMDTEAFF
clone_size: NA; j_call: TRBJ1-5; d_call: NA; v_call: TRBV19; cdr3_length: 14; cdr3_nt: TGTGCCAGTAGTATCGGGAGGGGCAATCAGCCCCAGCATTTT; cdr3_aa: CASSIGRGNQPQHF
clone_size: NA; j_call: TRBJ2-2; d_call: TRBD2; v_call: TRBV2; cdr3_length: 16; cdr3_nt: TGTGCCAGCAGTGAGGTTCTAGCGGTTGAGGCCGGGGAGCTGTTTTTT; cdr3_aa: CASSEVLAVEAGELFF
clone_size: NA; j_call: TRBJ2-3; d_call: NA; v_call: TRBV7-9; cdr3_length: 15; cdr3_nt: TGTGCCAGCAGCTTCCGGGACCGAGACACAGATACGCAGTATTTT; cdr3_aa: CASSFRDRDTDTQYF
clone_size: NA; j_call: TRBJ2-7; d_call: TRBD2; v_call: TRBV5-1; cdr3_length: 14; cdr3_nt: TGCGCCAGCAGCGCGCCTAGCGGGGCCTACGAGCAGTACTTC; cdr3_aa: CASSAPSGAYEQYF
clone_size: NA; j_call: TRBJ2-7; d_call: NA; v_call: TRBV5-1; cdr3_length: 13; cdr3_nt: TGCGCCAGCAGCTTGGTAGGCTATTACGAGCAGTACTTC; cdr3_aa: CASSLVGYYEQYF
clone_size: NA; j_call: TRBJ2-3; d_call: NA; v_call: TRBV7-9; cdr3_length: 15; cdr3_nt: TGTGCCAGCAGCTCCCAGCCTGCGGGTACAGATACGCAGTATTTT; cdr3_aa: CASSSQPAGTDTQYF
clone_size: NA; j_call: TRBJ2-3; d_call: TRBD1; v_call: TRBV10-3; cdr3_length: 15; cdr3_nt: TGTGCCATCAGGACAGGGACATATGGCACAGATACGCAGTATTTT; cdr3_aa: CAIRTGTYGTDTQYF
clone_size: NA; j_call: TRBJ2-1; d_call: NA; v_call: TRBV27; cdr3_length: 11; cdr3_nt: TGTGCCAGCAGTATGGTGGGTGAGCAGTTCTTC; cdr3_aa: CASSMVGEQFF
clone_size: NA; j_call: TRBJ2-5; d_call: NA; v_call: TRBV5-6; cdr3_length: 16; cdr3_nt: TGTGCCAGCAGCCCGGAGGGTTTGGATAACCAAGAGACCCAGTACTTC; cdr3_aa: CASSPEGLDNQETQYF
clone_size: once; j_call: TRBJ2-2; d_call: TRBD2; v_call: TRBV5-1; cdr3_length: 20; cdr3_nt: TGCGCCAGCAGCTTCCTAAGTTTGGGGGGACTAGCGGTGAACACCGGGGAGCTGTTTTTT; cdr3_aa: CASSFLSLGGLAVNTGELFF
clone_size: NA; j_call: TRBJ2-1; d_call: NA; v_call: TRBV10-3; cdr3_length: 11; cdr3_nt: TGTGCTTCTGGGTCGGGCAATGAGCAGTTCTTC; cdr3_aa: CASGSGNEQFF
clone_size: NA; j_call: TRBJ2-1; d_call: TRBD1; v_call: TRBV19; cdr3_length: 16; cdr3_nt: TGTGCCAGTAGGGGACACAGAACAGGGGGAGGCAACGAGCAGTTCTTC; cdr3_aa: CASRGHRTGGGNEQFF
clone_size: NA; j_call: TRBJ2-3; d_call: NA; v_call: TRBV9; cdr3_length: 17; cdr3_nt: TGTGCCAGCAGCGCACACGGGACCGGGGGGCTCACAGATACGCAGTATTTT; cdr3_aa: CASSAHGTGGLTDTQYF
clone_size: NA; j_call: TRBJ2-7; d_call: NA; v_call: TRBV13; cdr3_length: 14; cdr3_nt: TGTGCCAGCAGCACAAACCACCGGGACTACGAGCAGTACTTC; cdr3_aa: CASSTNHRDYEQYF
clone_size: NA; j_call: TRBJ2-5; d_call: NA; v_call: TRBV7-2; cdr3_length: 15; cdr3_nt: TGTGCCAGCGGGTGGTGGGGTGGTGTGGAAGAGACCCAGTACTTC; cdr3_aa: CASGWWGGVEETQYF
clone_size: NA; j_call: TRBJ2-7; d_call: NA; v_call: TRBV5-1; cdr3_length: 15; cdr3_nt: TGCGCCAGCAGCTTGGCCTTTGACGGATCCTACGAGCAGTACTTC; cdr3_aa: CASSLAFDGSYEQYF
clone_size: NA; j_call: TRBJ1-3; d_call: NA; v_call: TRBV15; cdr3_length: 14; cdr3_nt: TGTGCCACCAGCACACCCGTGGGTGGAAACACCATATATTTT; cdr3_aa: CATSTPVGGNTIYF
clone_size: NA; j_call: TRBJ1-2; d_call: NA; v_call: TRBV9; cdr3_length: 15; cdr3_nt: TGTGCCAGCAGCGTAGGTGGGCCGTCTAACTATGGCTACACCTTC; cdr3_aa: CASSVGGPSNYGYTF
clone_size: NA; j_call: TRBJ1-4; d_call: NA; v_call: TRBV27; cdr3_length: 15; cdr3_nt: TGTGCCAGCCTTCCCGCAGGGACAACTAATGAAAAACTGTTTTTT; cdr3_aa: CASLPAGTTNEKLFF
clone_size: NA; j_call: TRBJ2-7; d_call: NA; v_call: TRBV7-2; cdr3_length: 15; cdr3_nt: TGTGCCAGCAGCTCCGCAGGGCGAGGAACCTACGAGCAGTACTTC; cdr3_aa: CASSSAGRGTYEQYF
clone_size: NA; j_call: TRBJ2-1; d_call: TRBD2; v_call: TRBV29-1; cdr3_length: 16; cdr3_nt: TGCAGCGTTGATGGACTAGCGGGAGTCTCCCCGGCTGAGCAGTTCTTC; cdr3_aa: CSVDGLAGVSPAEQFF
clone_size: NA; j_call: TRBJ1-1; d_call: NA; v_call: TRBV5-5; cdr3_length: 13; cdr3_nt: TGTGCCAGCAGCTTGGACCTAGCGGGTGAAGCTTTCTTT; cdr3_aa: CASSLDLAGEAFF
clone_size: NA; j_call: TRBJ1-4; d_call: TRBD1; v_call: TRBV13; cdr3_length: 14; cdr3_nt: TGTGCCAGCAGCGATCGACAGGGGCGGGAAAAACTGTTTTTT; cdr3_aa: CASSDRQGREKLFF
clone_size: NA; j_call: TRBJ2-3; d_call: NA; v_call: TRBV29-1; cdr3_length: 13; cdr3_nt: TGCAGCGTTGTTTTCGGTGGGACAGATACGCAGTATTTT; cdr3_aa: CSVVFGGTDTQYF
clone_size: NA; j_call: TRBJ2-7; d_call: TRBD1; v_call: TRBV7-9; cdr3_length: 19; cdr3_nt: TGTGCCAGCAGCTCTAAAAATATATTGGACAGGTGGGGGCCCGACGAGCAGTACTTC; cdr3_aa: CASSSKNILDRWGPDEQYF
clone_size: NA; j_call: TRBJ2-5; d_call: TRBD2; v_call: TRBV11-2; cdr3_length: 14; cdr3_nt: TGTGCCAGCAGCCCAGGGACTAGATTAAAGACCCAGTACTTC; cdr3_aa: CASSPGTRLKTQYF
clone_size: NA; j_call: TRBJ2-7; d_call: NA; v_call: TRBV6-5; cdr3_length: 12; cdr3_nt: TGTGCCAGCTCTGGCGAATCCTACGAGCAGTACTTC; cdr3_aa: CASSGESYEQYF